This TCR beta chain was sequenced during a study of blood T cells in healthy people across ages. The germline V gene has CDR1 ENHRY and CDR2 SYGVKD. CDR3 length: 16 residues. A sample-barcoded 5' primer and a J-beta primer mix were used in a second PCR of roughly 6 to 12 cycles. TCRdb passed the 5' RACE reads through MiXCR, listing each CDR3 protein once. The sample has roughly 700,000 distinct CDR3 sequences, approximately 25% seen once. On this clonotype itself: A read error may account for a junction end that differs from germline.

A further study also used this sample, focusing on T cells of mothers and their children.

This TCR came from a boy younger than 18 in good health. Source material: blood. The chain links TRBV10-3 to TRBJ2-4, with TRBD1 matching over 8 bases. The CDR3 reads CAISESTGVPGNIQHF. CDR3 DNA: TGTGCCATCAGTGAGTCGACAGGGGTTCCGGGAAACATTCAGCACTTC.